What follows are 9 T cell receptor beta chains derived from one specimen sequenced in a study of T cell clones after liver transplantation. Assay used: immunoSEQ multiplex PCR; TCRdb lists only in-frame clones, some missing. The sample yields over 14,000 clones, less than 85% seen once. The sequenced sample was CD8+ T cells from blood, obtained 45 to 50 months after liver transplant. The receptors stem from a human patient who received a liver transplant. Some T cells may be transferred from the graft donor.

This CDR3 is CASSVAGTGLGGELFF. As DNA, the CDR3 is TGTGCCAGCAGCGTAGCAGGGACAGGGCTAGGCGGGGAGCTGTTTTTT. V gene TRBV9 combines with J gene TRBJ2-2; 9 bases map to TRBD1. Germline CDR1 SGDLS, CDR2 YYNGEE. This CDR3 comprises 16 residues. The trim removed 0 bases at V and 7 bases at J, leaving 7 bases unmatched.

For the CDR3, the DNA is TGTGCCAGCAGCCACGATGACTCATGGTCTGGGGCCAACGTCCTGACTTTC. Protein sequence: CASSHDDSWSGANVLTF. The chain employs TRBV2 and TRBJ2-6; no definite D call. Germline CDR1 reads SNHLY; CDR2 reads FYNNEI. With 6 bases removed from V and 1 base from J, the gap between germline ends came to 16 bases. This CDR3 has 17 residues.

The V and J genes are TRBV7-9 and TRBJ1-1, with D tentatively TRBD1 (5 bases). V lost 11 bases, J lost 5 bases, and 27 bases lay in between. CDR1 and CDR2 (germline): SEHNR, FQNEAQ (reference sequence). The CDR3 has 16 residues. The CDR3, as DNA: TGTGCCTGGGGCGGATACAGAGGGGCCTCGGGTACTGAAGCTTTCTTT. It translates to CAWGGYRGASGTEAFF.

This clone was observed a single time. The CDR3 nucleotides read TGTGCCAGCAGCTTGCCGGGGACCTATGGCTACACCTTC. Translation: CASSLPGTYGYTF. The rearrangement links TRBV5-4 to TRBJ1-2; TRBD1 might be the D (5 bases). V lost 1 base and J 4 bases, leaving 8 bases between the germline ends. The germline gives CDR1 SGHNT, CDR2 YYREEE (reference sequence). The CDR3 is 13 amino acids.

This chain connects TRBV7-9 to TRBJ1-5; 7 nucleotides align to TRBD1. Unmatched junction bases numbered 12, after V lost 1 base and J lost 0 bases. In germline, CDR1 is SEHNR, CDR2 FQNEAQ (reference sequence). The CDR3 totals 19 residues. CDR3 DNA sequence: TGTGCCAGCAGCTTAGATTTAGGGACAGCACTTAATAGCAATCAGCCCCAGCATTTT. It translates to CASSLDLGTALNSNQPQHF. The complete variable domain, with remaining parts taken from reference TRBV7-9 and TRBJ1-5, reads DTGVSQNPRHKITKRGQNVTFRCDPISEHNRLYWYRQTLGQGPEFLTYFQNEAQLEKSRLLSDRFSAERPKGSFSTLEIQRTEQGDSAMYLCASSLDLGTALNSNQPQHFGDGTRLSIL.

The chain links TRBV27 to TRBJ2-2, with unresolved D. Trimming took 1 base from V and 2 from J, leaving 11 bases between them. The CDR3 consists of 16 residues. The germline V gene encodes CDR1 MNHEY and CDR2 SMNVEV (reference sequence). The CDR3 protein is CASSLWSGSNTGELFF. CDR3 sequence (DNA): TGTGCCAGCAGTTTATGGTCAGGTTCAAACACCGGGGAGCTGTTTTTT.

V gene TRBV7-9 combines with J gene TRBJ2-1; D is perhaps TRBD1 or TRBD2 (5 bases each). This CDR3 comprises 12 residues. V was trimmed by 3 bases and J by 10 bases, leaving 10 bases between them. Looked up from germline, CDR1 is SEHNR and CDR2 is FQNEAQ (reference sequence). CDR3 DNA: TGTGCCAGCAGCTTCGGGGCTGGGGAGCAGTTCTTC. Protein: CASSFGAGEQFF.

V usage is TRBV27 and J usage is TRBJ2-2; D not certain. The V gene's germline CDR1 is MNHEY and CDR2 SMNVEV (reference sequence). Trimming stripped 0 bases from V and 8 bases from J, with 1 base between. The CDR3 totals 11 residues. The CDR3 sequence is CASSLSGELFF. The CDR3 bases are TGTGCCAGCAGTTTATCTGGGGAGCTGTTTTTT.

The rearrangement joins TRBV29-1 to TRBJ1-1; D is undetermined. The V end was cut by 4 bases, the J end by 6 bases, with 12 bases between. The V gene's germline CDR1 is SQVTM and CDR2 ANQGSEA. The CDR3 length is 12 residues. This CDR3 is CSVADQAAEAFF. CDR3 bases: TGCAGCGTTGCGGACCAGGCGGCTGAAGCTTTCTTT. Combining the CDR3 with reference TRBV29-1 and TRBJ1-1 gives the whole variable domain SAVISQKPSRDICQRGTSLTIQCQVDSQVTMMFWYRQQPGQSLTLIATANQGSEATYESGFVIDKFPISRPNLTFSTLTVSNMSPEDSSIYLCSVADQAAEAFFGQGTRLTVV.